The T cell receptor beta chain described here comes from a study of shared clonotypes between healthy human individuals. Study results and caveats: The study found lower generation probabilities in non-shared clonotypes than in those shared by all four donors. Richness estimates generally favored naive over memory subsets.

The protocol was immunoSEQ multiplex PCR, while the TCRdb copy is restricted to in-frame clones and leaves out a portion. The table has more than 550,000 clones, around 90% seen once. Naive CD8 cells, CD45RO-negative and positively selected for CCR7, excluded terminally differentiated effector memory CD45RA+ cells. As regards this clone: Its antigen is unidentified.

V lost 0 bases, J lost 4 bases, and 17 bases lay in between. CDR1 is SGHDT, CDR2 YYEEEE, per germline. The CDR3 length is 16 residues. The rearrangement joins TRBV5-6 to TRBJ2-7; perhaps TRBD1 as D (6 bases). The sample consisted of naive CD8+ T cells sorted from blood. The receptor comes from a man under 40 in good health. DNA of the CDR3: TGTGCCAGCAGCTTGGCTAATCGAGGACAGACTTACGAGCAGTACTTC. Encoded protein: CASSLANRGQTYEQYF. The variable domain in full, with the rest retrieved from reference TRBV5-6 and TRBJ2-7, is DAGVTQSPTHLIKTRGQQVTLRCSPKSGHDTVSWYQQALGQGPQFIFQYYEEEERQRGNFPDRFSGHQFPNYSSELNVNALLLGDSALYLCASSLANRGQTYEQYFGPGTRLTVT.